This TCR beta chain came from a study of blood T cell repertoires in COVID-19. In the study's own analysis: Cell counts per sample came from amplifying reference gene primers. Assay: immunoSEQ multiplex PCR; the TCRdb copy retains only in-frame clones and omits some. That table gives V, J and clone size, and the DNA gave D and trimming. The sample shows approximately 480,000 clones, 87% of them seen only once. Germline CDR1 reads GTSNPN; CDR2 reads SVGIG (reference sequence). CDR3 length equals 16 residues. The germline V and J ends were trimmed by 1 base and 5 bases, with 21 bases remaining between them.

This clonotype originated in a woman aged 18-29 years who had recovered from COVID-19. The gene calls are TRBV30 and TRBJ2-7; D unclear. Material for sequencing was PBMCs or T cells enriched from blood (not recorded which). The DNA of the CDR3 is TGTGCCTGGAGTGCCACGTGGGCCTTCCCGTTCCACGAGCAGTACTTC. It translates to CAWSATWAFPFHEQYF.